The 7 T cell receptor beta chains in this list originate from one sample, sequenced in a study of T cell responses to AZD1222 COVID-19 vaccine. Clones were read by immunoSEQ multiplex PCR, and TCRdb kept only the in-frame ones, dropping some. The sample comprises 130,000 or so clones, more than 70% of which are singletons, and under 3.5% rests with the top ten. The sample in question was peripheral blood, obtained on day 0 of AZD1222 vaccination. These receptors were obtained from an adult in good health.

This clone turned up a few times. The rearrangement uses TRBV3-1 (or the pseudogene TRBV3-2) and TRBJ1-2; 8 bases are a match to TRBD1. Germline V CDR1 and CDR2: LGHDT, YNNKEL (reference sequence). The V and J ends lost 4 bases and 9 bases, in that order; junction bases with no gene match: 16. The CDR3 runs to 16 residues. Written as DNA, the CDR3 is TGTGCCAGCAGCCGGCGGCAGAGTGAGGACAGGGAAAGCTACACCTTC. This codes for CASSRRQSEDRESYTF.

The chain has TRBV9 and TRBJ1-2; D may be TRBD1 (5 bases). Trimming removed 3 bases at V and 3 bases at J, with 12 bases between. This CDR3 has 14 residues. Germline loops: CDR1 SGDLS, CDR2 YYNGEE. CDR3 DNA: TGTGCCAGCAGCGATTTCGACAGCTACTATGGCTACACCTTC. Amino acids: CASSDFDSYYGYTF.

With respect to this clone: Other DNA sequences in the sample encode the same CDR3. The genes are TRBV27 and TRBJ1-2; D may be TRBD1 (5 bases). The CDR3 loop spans 11 amino acids. The V gene lost 10 bases and the J gene lost 8 bases, with 14 bases spanning the gap. Germline V CDR1 and CDR2: MNHEY, SMNVEV (reference sequence). For the CDR3, the DNA is TGTGCCACTGGGGGGTATAACGGCTACACCTTC. Translating gives CATGGYNGYTF.

The genes are TRBV7-9 and TRBJ2-7; a weak D match, TRBD1 (6 bases). The CDR3 is made up of 16 amino acids. From germline, CDR1 is SEHNR and CDR2 FQNEAQ (reference sequence). V was pared by 5 bases and J by 2 bases, with 19 bases between. DNA of the CDR3: TGTGCCAGCAGCCCGACAGGTCCCTTCTTACCCTACGAGCAGTACTTC. Residues: CASSPTGPFLPYEQYF. The full variable domain, rest sourced from reference TRBV7-9 and TRBJ2-7, is DTGVSQNPRHKITKRGQNVTFRCDPISEHNRLYWYRQTLGQGPEFLTYFQNEAQLEKSRLLSDRFSAERPKGSFSTLEIQRTEQGDSAMYLCASSPTGPFLPYEQYFGPGTRLTVT.

The rearrangement joins TRBV6-2 or TRBV6-3 to TRBJ2-5; 7 bases agree with TRBD1. The CDR3 sequence is 14 residues long. V shed 6 bases, J shed 2 bases, and the junction held 6 bases outside the gene matches. Germline loops: CDR1 MNHEY, CDR2 SVGEGT. This chain's CDR3 is CASSPGTEQETQYF. The CDR3 bases are TGTGCCAGCAGCCCCGGGACAGAACAAGAGACCCAGTACTTC.

The V and J genes are TRBV7-9 and TRBJ1-1, with TRBD1 identical over 7 bases. Germline CDR1 SEHNR, CDR2 FQNEAQ (reference sequence). The CDR3 loop spans 12 amino acids. The trim removed 6 bases at V and 4 bases at J, leaving 2 bases unmatched. CDR3 amino acids: CASRTGPTEAFF. In DNA form, the CDR3 reads TGTGCCAGCAGGACAGGGCCCACTGAAGCTTTCTTT.

V is TRBV6-2 or TRBV6-3 and J is TRBJ2-2; D might be TRBD1 (6 bases). CDR1 MNHEY and CDR2 SVGEGT come from the germline V gene. The V gene lost 0 bases and the J gene lost 3 bases, with 11 bases spanning the gap. This CDR3 is 16 amino acids long. CDR3 sequence reads: CASSYSGRGDTGELFF. CDR3 in DNA: TGTGCCAGCAGTTACTCAGGCAGGGGAGACACCGGGGAGCTGTTTTTT.